This note documents a single T cell receptor beta chain sequence. The antigen remains unidentified. The PCR ran on 60 Vbeta and 13 Jbeta primers. This table comes from immunoSEQ multiplex PCR, and its TCRdb copy is limited to in-frame clones, with some not included. The table records 100,000 to 150,000 clones, about 85% of them present only once. Among the donors, all were healthy bone marrow donors. This specimen comes from a study of cytomegalovirus exposure and HLA in healthy donors. Whole-study findings and limits: DRB1 had the most TCR associations and HLA-C the fewest, a later analysis found, with rates varying by HLA locus.

Trimming left V 3 bases short and J 6 bases short, with 15 bases between. This CDR3 is 15 amino acids long. Germline V gene lookup returns CDR1 LNHDA and CDR2 SQIVND (reference sequence). The sequenced sample was PBMCs. The V call is TRBV19, the J call TRBJ2-1; D might be TRBD1 (6 bases). This TCR was recovered from a boy under 18 in good health and CMV-seronegative. The CDR3 bases are TGTGCCAGTAGTATTGCAGGGGCTCGAATCAATGAGCAGTTCTTC. Its protein is CASSIAGARINEQFF.